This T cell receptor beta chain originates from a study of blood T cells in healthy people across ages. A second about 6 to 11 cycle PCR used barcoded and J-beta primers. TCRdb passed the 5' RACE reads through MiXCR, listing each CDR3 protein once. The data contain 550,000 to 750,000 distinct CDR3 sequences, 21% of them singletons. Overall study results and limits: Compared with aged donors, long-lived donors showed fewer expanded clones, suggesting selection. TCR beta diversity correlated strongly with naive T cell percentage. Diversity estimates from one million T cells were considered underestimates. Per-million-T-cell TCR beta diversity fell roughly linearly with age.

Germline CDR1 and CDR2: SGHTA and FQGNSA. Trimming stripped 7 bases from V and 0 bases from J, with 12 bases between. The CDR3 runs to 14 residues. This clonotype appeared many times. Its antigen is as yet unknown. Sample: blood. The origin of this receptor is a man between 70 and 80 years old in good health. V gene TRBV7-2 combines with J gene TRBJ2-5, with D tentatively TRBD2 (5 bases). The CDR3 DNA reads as TGTGCCAGCACCCCTCCGGGGAACCAAGAGACCCAGTACTTC. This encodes CASTPPGNQETQYF.